This TCR beta chain was sequenced for a study of cytomegalovirus exposure and HLA in healthy donors. Whole-study results and caveats: Rarity marked most TCR sequences, yet some public TCRs occurred in many donors.

Concerning this clone itself: Its target is not known.

Use of 60 Vbeta and 13 Jbeta primers characterized the PCR. Method: immunoSEQ multiplex PCR; TCRdb's copy keeps in-frame clones and lacks some. The profile covers roughly 150,000 clones, with around 86% appearing a single time and 1.2% taken by the ten largest. The germline V gene encodes CDR1 GTSNPN and CDR2 SVGIG (reference sequence). The ends lost 0 bases at V and 9 bases at J; junction bases unmatched: 7. The CDR3 is made up of 13 amino acids. The sample comprised PBMCs. This sequence joins TRBV30 and TRBJ1-1; TRBD1 aligns across 7 bases. The sequence came from a female donor in good health and CMV-seronegative. In DNA form, the CDR3 reads TGTGCCTGGAGTGTACAGGGGCGGGCTAAAGCTTTCTTT. It is translated as CAWSVQGRAKAFF.